The 26 T cell receptor beta chains in this list originate from one sample, sequenced in a study of T cells in Graves' hyperthyroidism and ophthalmopathy (dated by TCRdb to 2018 to 2020). Receptor libraries were prepared by multiplex PCR. Data came from an Illumina HiSeq 2000. The TCR beta CDR3 regions were amplified from the RNA transcripts. For the first round of RT-PCR on the TCR CDR3, the HTBI primer set was used together with the Qiagen OneStep RT-PCR kit. TCRdb reworked the public reads: Q25 trimming with fastp, MiXCR clone assembly, productive beta chains retained. Rows matching on CDR3 protein sequence are summarized as one entry with the most common DNA and genes. The sample has some 760,000 distinct CDR3 sequences on record, 12% to 15% of them singletons. About a tenth of the sample is held by the ten biggest clonotypes. The sample comprised blood. The receptors here all came from a woman aged 18 to 35 with Graves' hyperthyroidism.

This chain uses TRBV29-1 with TRBJ2-7, with D perhaps given as TRBD1 or TRBD2 (5 bases each). Germline V gene data show CDR1 as SQVTM and CDR2 as ANQGSEA. Trimming took off 5 bases at V and 1 base at J, with 12 bases between the two ends. CDR3 size: 13 residues. The CDR3 coding sequence is TGCAGCGTTTGGGACCGACCTTCCTACGAGCAGTACTTC. Protein product: CSVWDRPSYEQYF.

Ten or more counts support this clonotype. This chain links TRBV18 with TRBJ1-1; D is unresolved. The V gene's germline CDR1 is KGHSH and CDR2 LQKENI. This CDR3 is 11 amino acids long. The germline V and J ends were trimmed by 3 bases and 12 bases, with 11 bases remaining between them. The CDR3 spells CASSPKGKTFF. CDR3 nucleotide sequence: TGTGCCAGCTCACCGAAAGGGAAAACTTTCTTT.

This clonotype appeared once. Compared with germline, one end of the junction differs, possibly owing to a read error. The chain is built from TRBV6-2 or TRBV6-3 and TRBJ2-1, with D uncertain. The V gene's germline CDR1 is MNHEY and CDR2 SVGEGT. This CDR3 is 15 amino acids long. Here the CDR3 DNA reads TGTGCCACCAGTAAAGGTGCTTTGCCCTACAATGAGCAGTTCTTC. Translated, it gives CATSKGALPYNEQFF.

This clonotype was picked up many times. The V and J genes are TRBV18 and TRBJ2-6; D uncertain. The CDR3 has 15 amino acids. Deletions cut 3 bases from V and 0 bases from J, with 6 bases between. CDR1 KGHSH and CDR2 LQKENI come from the germline V gene. The CDR3 sequence: CASSPSLSGANVLTF. The CDR3 coding sequence is TGTGCCAGCTCACCGAGCCTCTCTGGGGCCAACGTCCTGACTTTC.

The chain links TRBV4-1 to TRBJ2-1; 15 bases agree with TRBD2. Trimming took 1 base from V and 8 from J; bases not matched to a gene: 9. Looked up from germline, CDR1 is MGHRA and CDR2 is YSYEKL. This CDR3 region has 18 residues. The CDR3 reads CASSQAMVGLAGGDEQFF. The CDR3 DNA reads TGCGCCAGCAGCCAAGCGATGGTCGGACTAGCGGGAGGGGATGAGCAGTTCTTC.

This clonotype was counted a few times. This chain uses TRBV29-1 with TRBJ1-3, with TRBD1 as a possible D gene (6 bases). The V gene lost 7 bases and the J gene lost 4 bases, with 23 bases spanning the gap. This CDR3 has 16 residues. The germline gives CDR1 SQVTM, CDR2 ANQGSEA. Here the CDR3 reads CSASTTTGRSGNTIYF. The CDR3, as DNA: TGCAGCGCCTCAACTACGACAGGTCGATCCGGAAACACCATATATTTT.

At least ten counts were recorded for this clonotype. The J gene is TRBJ2-7, the V gene TRBV3-1; D gene uncertain. Per germline, CDR1 LGHDT and CDR2 YNNKEL (reference sequence). V was cut by 1 base and J by 0 bases, with 10 bases left in between. The CDR3 runs to 15 residues. CDR3 loop: CASSQAHWSSYEQYF. The CDR3, as DNA: TGTGCCAGCAGCCAAGCTCATTGGAGCTCCTACGAGCAGTACTTC.

This clonotype occurred a few times. J is TRBJ2-3 and V is TRBV24-1; TRBD2 agrees at 7 bases. The CDR3 runs to 14 residues. The germline gives CDR1 KGHDR, CDR2 SFDVKD. The V gene end was trimmed by 6 bases and the J gene end by 5 bases; junction bases not matched to a gene: 7. The CDR3 DNA sequence: TGTGCCACCAGTCAGGCGGGAGCGGGAGATACGCAGTATTTT. It encodes CATSQAGAGDTQYF.

This clonotype was seen a handful of times. The CDR3 DNA sequence: TGTGCCAGCAGCCAAGTGGCTAGCGGGAGGAGAGGGGAGCTGTTTTTT. This translates into CASSQVASGRRGELFF. V gene TRBV3-1 combines with J gene TRBJ2-2, with TRBD2 identical over 11 bases. The V gene's germline CDR1 is LGHDT and CDR2 YNNKEL (reference sequence). The CDR3 contains 16 residues. Trimming cost V 1 base and J 8 bases; bases outside gene matches: 6.

V gene TRBV19 combines with J gene TRBJ2-7; D is perhaps TRBD1 or TRBD2 (6 bases each). V was pared by 4 bases and J by 3 bases, with 10 bases between. The germline V gene has CDR1 LNHDA and CDR2 SQIVND (reference sequence). This CDR3 region has 13 residues. In DNA form, the CDR3 reads TGTGCCAGTAGTAAGGGGGGAAGCTACGAGCAGTACTTC. Encoded protein: CASSKGGSYEQYF.

This clonotype was seen at least ten times. The chain employs TRBV11-2 and TRBJ1-2, with TRBD1 identical over 9 bases. Per germline, CDR1 SGHAT and CDR2 FQNNGV. This CDR3 has 15 amino acids. The trim removed 8 bases at V and 6 bases at J, leaving 13 bases unmatched. The CDR3 coding sequence is TGTGCCAGCCGTCATCCGGGACAGGGCAAGAATGGCTACACCTTC. It codes for CASRHPGQGKNGYTF.

This clonotype was seen only once. V gene TRBV19 combines with J gene TRBJ1-2, with 8 nucleotides matching TRBD1. V was clipped by 3 bases and J by 2 bases; unmatched bases: 8. This CDR3 contains 16 residues. CDR1 LNHDA and CDR2 SQIVND come from the germline V gene (reference sequence). CDR3 sequence: CASSIFGQGVNYGYTF. The CDR3 DNA reads TGTGCCAGTAGTATCTTCGGACAGGGAGTCAACTATGGCTACACCTTC.

This clonotype was counted a few times. CDR3 nucleotide sequence: TGTGCCATCAGTGTTATCAGTTCCTACGAGCAGTACTTC. It encodes CAISVISSYEQYF. The chain recombines TRBV10-3 with TRBJ2-7; D gene ambiguous. The CDR3 sequence is 13 residues long. Germline V gives CDR1 ENHRY, CDR2 SYGVKD. V lost 4 bases and J 1 base, leaving 8 bases between the germline ends.

This clonotype has ten or more counts. The chain employs TRBV7-9 and TRBJ2-1; 11 nucleotides agree with TRBD2. The germline gives CDR1 SEHNR, CDR2 FQNEAQ (reference sequence). CDR3 length: 14 amino acids. Trimming at V came to 7 bases and at J to 6 bases, leaving 5 bases not matched to a gene. CDR3 nucleotide sequence: TGTGCCAGCATACTAGCGGGAGAAACCAATGAGCAGTTCTTC. This codes for CASILAGETNEQFF.

The sample holds many counts of this clonotype. The chain recombines TRBV7-9 with TRBJ2-1; 7 bases align to TRBD1. V lost 2 bases and J lost 9; bases outside the gene matches: 13. Germline V gene lookup returns CDR1 SEHNR and CDR2 FQNEAQ (reference sequence). CDR3 length equals 16 residues. CDR3 in DNA: TGTGCCAGCAGCTTACGGGGACAGCTTTCCTCCGGTGAGCAGTTCTTC. Translation gives CASSLRGQLSSGEQFF. Supplemented by reference TRBV7-9 and TRBJ2-1, the full variable domain reads DTGVSQNPRHKITKRGQNVTFRCDPISEHNRLYWYRQTLGQGPEFLTYFQNEAQLEKSRLLSDRFSAERPKGSFSTLEIQRTEQGDSAMYLCASSLRGQLSSGEQFFGPGTRLTVL.

There are a few counts of this clonotype. A much larger clone sits a single nucleotide away, making a read error possible. The CDR3 sequence: CASSRLGSSYEQCF. The CDR3 DNA reads as TGTGCCAGCTCGAGGTTGGGCAGCTCCTACGAGCAGTGCTTC. The rearrangement links TRBV27 to TRBJ2-7; D unresolved. The CDR3 runs to 14 residues. Germline-derived CDR1 and CDR2 are MNHEY and SMNVEV (reference sequence).

A word on this clonotype: At one of its ends the junction is not consistent with the germline gene, which may arise from a read error. J is TRBJ1-2 and V is TRBV28; D not resolved. The CDR3 loop spans 14 amino acids. Germline V gene sequence: CDR1 MDHEN, CDR2 SYDVKM. This CDR3 is CASSETDYNYGYTF. The CDR3 nucleotides are TGCGCCAGCAGTGAAACAGACTACAACTATGGCTACACCTTC.

There are many counts of this clonotype. The gene calls are TRBV6-1 and TRBJ2-7, with 8 bases matching TRBD1. CDR3 size: 17 residues. V was clipped by 3 bases and J by 2 bases; unmatched bases: 12. The germline gives CDR1 MNHNS, CDR2 SASEGT. CDR3 nucleotides: TGTGCCAGCAGTGAGCGACCCTCCGGACAGGGCGCCTACGAGCAGTACTTC. Translating gives CASSERPSGQGAYEQYF.

This clonotype showed up many times. The V gene is TRBV7-8, the J gene TRBJ1-5; the D is unclear. This CDR3 region has 16 residues. Germline V gene lookup returns CDR1 SGHVS and CDR2 FQNEAQ. The V gene lost 5 bases and the J gene lost 4 bases, with 18 bases spanning the gap. The CDR3 here is CASSRLTNTPNQPQHF. The CDR3 nucleotides read TGTGCCAGCAGCCGGTTGACAAACACCCCTAATCAGCCCCAGCATTTT. Filled out from reference TRBV7-8 and TRBJ1-5, the complete variable domain reads GAGVSQSPRYKVAKRGQDVALRCDPISGHVSLFWYQQALGQGPEFLTYFQNEAQLDKSGLPSDRFFAERPEGSVSTLKIQRTQQEDSAVYLCASSRLTNTPNQPQHFGDGTRLSIL.

This clonotype was seen ten or more times. The V call is TRBV11-2, the J call TRBJ1-1; TRBD1 matches 9 bases. V lost 6 bases to trimming and J lost 7 bases; unmatched junction nucleotides: 6. Germline V gene data show CDR1 as SGHAT and CDR2 as FQNNGV. The CDR3 consists of 13 residues. The CDR3 loop reads CASRLGQGYEAFF. Written as DNA, the CDR3 is TGTGCCAGCAGACTAGGACAGGGGTATGAAGCTTTCTTT. Full variable domain (rest looked up from reference TRBV11-2 and TRBJ1-1): EAGVAQSPRYKIIEKRQSVAFWCNPISGHATLYWYQQILGQGPKLLIQFQNNGVVDDSQLPKDRFSAERLKGVDSTLKIQPAKLEDSAVYLCASRLGQGYEAFFGQGTRLTVV.

The chain uses TRBV7-3 and TRBJ2-7; D is possibly TRBD1 (5 bases). Germline V lookup: CDR1 SGHTA, CDR2 FQGTGA. V was cut by 1 base and J by 3 bases, with 22 bases left in between. This CDR3 spans 18 amino acids. The CDR3 bases are TGTGCCAGCAGCTTAAACTTAGGGGTTGACCATTGGCACTACGAGCAGTACTTC. Translating it yields CASSLNLGVDHWHYEQYF.

This clonotype has a handful of counts. This rearrangement joins TRBV7-9 to TRBJ2-7, with D perhaps TRBD1 (6 bases). Germline CDR1 is SEHNR and CDR2 is FQNEAQ (reference sequence). The CDR3 is made up of 12 amino acids. V lost 5 bases and J lost 4, with 9 bases in between. The CDR3 DNA follows: TGTGCCAGCAGCAACAGGGAGTACGAGCAGTACTTC. It encodes CASSNREYEQYF. Complete variable domain (other parts from reference TRBV7-9 and TRBJ2-7): DTGVSQNPRHKITKRGQNVTFRCDPISEHNRLYWYRQTLGQGPEFLTYFQNEAQLEKSRLLSDRFSAERPKGSFSTLEIQRTEQGDSAMYLCASSNREYEQYFGPGTRLTVT.

This clonotype was detected ten times or more. The V gene is TRBV14, the J gene TRBJ2-5; D unresolved. The germline V and J ends were trimmed by 7 bases and 5 bases, with 14 bases remaining between them. Germline CDR1 is SGHDN and CDR2 is FVKESK. The CDR3 loop spans 13 amino acids. CDR3 amino acids: CASTRRPQETQYF. The CDR3 region has the DNA TGTGCCAGCACTCGACGGCCGCAGGAGACCCAGTACTTC.

The rearrangement links TRBV7-3 to TRBJ2-5; 10 bases fit TRBD2. CDR1 and CDR2 from the germline V gene are SGHTA and FQGTGA. This CDR3 is built from 16 residues. J gave up 3 bases and V 0 bases, and 4 bases lay outside the gene matches. This CDR3 is CASSLTGLAVKETQYF. The CDR3 nucleotides read TGTGCCAGCAGCTTAACCGGACTAGCGGTTAAAGAGACCCAGTACTTC.

This clonotype has a handful of counts. The chain employs TRBV6-2 or TRBV6-3 and TRBJ1-4, with D tentatively TRBD1 (5 bases). The CDR3 has 17 amino acids. The V end was cut by 6 bases, the J end by 0 bases, with 17 bases between. The germline gives CDR1 MNHEY, CDR2 SVGEGT. This chain's CDR3 is CASRRGATKSTNEKLFF. The CDR3 DNA reads as TGTGCCAGCAGAAGGGGCGCAACCAAATCAACTAATGAAAAACTGTTTTTT.

At least ten counts were recorded for this clonotype. This rearrangement joins TRBV30 to TRBJ2-1; 9 bases match TRBD2. CDR3 size: 13 residues. J lost 9 bases, V lost 3 bases, and 6 bases had no gene match. Germline CDR1 GTSNPN, CDR2 SVGIG (reference sequence). The CDR3: CAWRWTSVSEQFF. Written as DNA, the CDR3 is TGTGCCTGGAGGTGGACTAGCGTTTCTGAGCAGTTCTTC.